Detailed here is one T cell receptor (beta chain). These data are taken from a study of T cell responses to AZD1222 COVID-19 vaccine. Using immunoSEQ multiplex PCR, the repertoire was profiled, and TCRdb retains in-frame clones only, with some absent. The sample yields 95,000 to 100,000 clones, around 89% seen once. V lost 0 bases and J 4 bases, leaving 13 bases between the germline ends. Germline lookup yields CDR1 SGHRS and CDR2 YFSETQ. The CDR3 extends over 15 amino acids. J is TRBJ1-1 and V is TRBV5-1, with D possibly TRBD1 on 5 matching bases. The sequenced sample was peripheral blood, obtained on day 0 of AZD1222 vaccination. The TCR comes from an adult in good health. The CDR3 nucleotides are TGCGCCAGCAGCTTGGCTCAGGGTGATGGCACTGAAGCTTTCTTT. It codes for CASSLAQGDGTEAFF.